This T cell receptor beta chain was recorded in a study of blood T cells in healthy people across ages. It was with a sample-barcoded 5' primer and a J-beta primer mix that a second PCR of roughly 7 to 12 cycles was run. Every cDNA was tagged by a template-switch adaptor with 12 random nucleotides. TCRdb reprocessed the 5' RACE reads via MiXCR and lists one record per CDR3 protein. The data hold hundreds of thousands of distinct CDR3 sequences, with 25% to 30% observed a single time. The CDR3 consists of 15 residues. CDR1 SQVTM and CDR2 ANQGSEA come from the germline V gene. Trimming cost V 0 bases and J 10 bases; bases outside gene matches: 12. This clonotype was counted only a few times.

The sample taken for sequencing was blood. This sequence originates from a woman in her 70s in good health. The rearrangement uses TRBV29-1 and TRBJ1-1; 9 nucleotides agree with TRBD1. CDR3 bases: TGCAGCGTTGAAGATTATGGGACAGGGCCCCCGAGAGCTTTCTTT. The encoded protein is CSVEDYGTGPPRAFF. Filled out from reference TRBV29-1 and TRBJ1-1, the complete variable domain reads SAVISQKPSRDICQRGTSLTIQCQVDSQVTMMFWYRQQPGQSLTLIATANQGSEATYESGFVIDKFPISRPNLTFSTLTVSNMSPEDSSIYLCSVEDYGTGPPRAFFGQGTRLTVV.